Listed here are 2 T cell receptor beta chains from one sample, sequenced in a study of spatial heterogeneity in lung cancer (dated by TCRdb to between 2017 and 2020). These receptors have no known antigen. Here is what the overall study found, with its caveats: The tumor nonsynonymous mutation count correlated with the number of expanded intratumoral alpha and beta TCRs.

Receptor libraries were prepared by 5' RACE. TCRdb names NextSeq 500 as the instrument used. TCRdb applied fastp at Q25 and MiXCR to the public reads, then kept only in-frame beta chains. Entries are consolidated by CDR3 protein sequence, retaining the most common genes and DNA. The sample includes roughly 28,000 distinct CDR3 sequences, with under 8.5% observed a single time. Of the sample, about 25% falls within the top ten clones. According to the study, the label for this sample's time point signals: sample taken at primary tumor resection. This material consisted of lung tumor tissue, taken at surgery. These receptors originate from a male donor with early-stage non-small cell lung cancer.

There are many counts of this clonotype. V is TRBV2 and J is TRBJ2-4, with 7 positions matching TRBD2. After removal of 6 bases from V and 6 bases from J, the junction contained 8 bases not matched to a gene. From germline, CDR1 is SNHLY and CDR2 FYNNEI. This CDR3 has 14 amino acids. The CDR3 region is CASRSGTGGNIQYF. CDR3 coding DNA: TGTGCCAGCAGGTCCGGGACGGGGGGAAACATTCAGTACTTC.

This clonotype was observed at least ten times. The V and J genes are TRBV7-6 and TRBJ2-7; D remains ambiguous. The CDR3 runs to 13 residues. V was clipped by 5 bases and J by 3 bases, with 11 bases between them. The germline CDR1 and CDR2 sequences are SGHVS and FNYEAQ. The CDR3 loop reads CASSPGPNYEQYF. For the CDR3, the DNA is TGTGCCAGCAGCCCCGGGCCTAACTACGAGCAGTACTTC.